Below are 21 T cell receptor beta chains sequenced from a single sample in a study of cytomegalovirus exposure and HLA in healthy donors. A multiplex PCR was run with 60 Vbeta primers and 13 Jbeta primers. Method: immunoSEQ multiplex PCR; TCRdb's copy keeps in-frame clones and lacks some. Its table records roughly 220,000 clones. Sequencing was done on a sample of PBMCs. These TCRs come from a girl aged 2 to 9 in good health and CMV-seropositive.

The chain uses TRBV14 and TRBJ1-1; D ambiguous. The V end lost 0 bases, the J end lost 5 bases, and 7 bases lay between the germline ends. The CDR3 is 13 amino acids. CDR1 SGHDN and CDR2 FVKESK come from the germline V gene. The CDR3 spells CASSQDPGTEAFF. The CDR3 DNA is TGTGCCAGCAGCCAAGATCCGGGAACTGAAGCTTTCTTT.

This chain links TRBV5-1 with TRBJ2-1; D is undetermined. Germline CDR1 reads SGHRS; CDR2 reads YFSETQ. This CDR3 contains 13 residues. V dropped 0 bases and J dropped 7 bases, with 8 bases sitting between them. For the CDR3, the DNA is TGCGCCAGCAGCTTGGGGGCAGTAAATGAGCAGTTCTTC. Residues: CASSLGAVNEQFF.

Concerning this clone itself: At one boundary the junction diverges from the germline segment, which might be a read error. V usage is TRBV7-7 and J usage is TRBJ2-2; D possibly corresponds to TRBD2 (5 bases). In germline, CDR1 is SSHAT, CDR2 FNYEAQ (reference sequence). This CDR3 contains 14 residues. CDR3 bases: TGTGCTAGCAGCTTTGAGGGAGTGCCCGGGGAGCTGTTTTTT. The encoded protein is CASSFEGVPGELFF.

V is TRBV4-1 and J is TRBJ2-7, with 14 bases identical to TRBD2. V lost 1 base, J lost 2 bases, and 4 bases stayed unmatched. Germline assignment: CDR1 MGHRA and CDR2 YSYEKL. The CDR3 consists of 17 residues. CDR3 nucleotide sequence: TGCGCCAGCAGCCAAGGGGGACTAGCGGGAGCAACCTACGAGCAGTACTTC. Its translation is CASSQGGLAGATYEQYF.

The chain is built from TRBV21-1 and TRBJ2-5; the DNA was not used to check the table's D call, TRBD2. TRBV21-1 has pseudogene status. This CDR3 has 17 residues. The CDR3 sequence is CASGRLAGGPSQETQYF. The CDR3 bases are TGTGCCAGCGGCAGGCTAGCGGGAGGGCCGAGTCAAGAGACCCAGTACTTC.

V usage is TRBV6-6 and J usage is TRBJ1-1, with D possibly matching TRBD1 (6 bases). Trimming pared 3 bases from V and 3 bases from J, leaving 11 bases between. This CDR3 spans 14 amino acids. CDR1 MNHNY and CDR2 SVGAGI come from the germline V gene (reference sequence). Here the CDR3 reads CASSYSRGDTEAFF. CDR3 coding DNA: TGTGCCAGCAGTTATTCCAGGGGTGACACTGAAGCTTTCTTT.

This rearrangement joins TRBV15 to TRBJ2-3, with 7 positions matching TRBD1. This CDR3 spans 14 amino acids. V was pared by 3 bases and J by 2 bases, with 2 bases of the junction left unmatched. Germline CDR1 LNHNV, CDR2 YYDKDF (reference sequence). The CDR3: CATSRGQTTDTQYF. CDR3 bases: TGTGCCACCAGCAGGGGACAGACCACAGATACGCAGTATTTT. The variable domain in full, completed from reference TRBV15 and TRBJ2-3, reads DAMVIQNPRYQVTQFGKPVTLSCSQTLNHNVMYWYQQKSSQAPKLLFHYYDKDFNNEADTPDNFQSRRPNTSFCFLDIRSPGLGDTAMYLCATSRGQTTDTQYFGPGTRLTVL.

The chain couples TRBV2 to TRBJ1-2; D not resolved. V was pared by 7 bases and J by 11 bases, with 17 bases between. Germline V gene data show CDR1 as SNHLY and CDR2 as FYNNEI. CDR3 size: 12 residues. CDR3 sequence (DNA): TGTGCCAGCATCGGGTCGGTGGAGGTGTACACCTTC. Its translation is CASIGSVEVYTF. Full variable domain (outside the CDR3, taken from reference TRBV2 and TRBJ1-2): EPEVTQTPSHQVTQMGQEVILRCVPISNHLYFYWYRQILGQKVEFLVSFYNNEISEKSEIFDDQFSVERPDGSNFTLKIRSTKLEDSAMYFCASIGSVEVYTFGSGTRLTVV.

The rearrangement links TRBV19 to TRBJ2-3; perhaps TRBD1 as D (5 bases). Germline V CDR1 and CDR2: LNHDA, SQIVND (reference sequence). The CDR3 runs 15 residues. V dropped 2 bases and J dropped 3 bases, with 12 bases sitting between them. CDR3: CASSIMTEGTDTQYF. The DNA for the CDR3 is TGTGCCAGTAGTATAATGACAGAAGGAACAGATACGCAGTATTTT.

The genes are TRBV21-1 and TRBJ1-5; the table calls TRBD1, which could not be checked here. TRBV21-1 is reported as a pseudogene. The CDR3 extends over 15 amino acids. This CDR3 is CASSMTGRANQPQHF. The CDR3 DNA reads as TGTGCCAGCAGCATGACAGGCCGAGCCAATCAGCCCCAGCATTTT.

This chain links TRBV28 with TRBJ2-7; D gene ambiguous. Per the germline V gene, CDR1 is MDHEN and CDR2 is SYDVKM. This CDR3 has 14 residues. V was clipped by 4 bases and J by 3 bases, with 13 bases between them. The CDR3 sequence: CASSSINYHYEQYF. CDR3 coding DNA: TGTGCCAGCAGTTCAATAAACTACCACTACGAGCAGTACTTC.

The rearrangement uses TRBV29-1 and TRBJ2-7, with TRBD2 matching 8 bases. This CDR3 contains 15 residues. With 7 bases clipped from V and 3 bases from J, the junction kept 14 bases outside the gene matches. Per germline, CDR1 SQVTM and CDR2 ANQGSEA. The CDR3 loop reads CSGQVTSGPYYEQYF. The CDR3 DNA is TGCAGCGGCCAGGTTACTAGCGGTCCTTACTACGAGCAGTACTTC.

The chain employs TRBV20-1 and TRBJ1-1; D may be TRBD1 (5 bases). Trimming left V 7 bases short and J 4 bases short, with 10 bases between. Germline V CDR1 and CDR2: DFQATT, SNEGSKA (reference sequence). The CDR3 totals 11 residues. CDR3 bases: TGCAGTGTCCCCGGGGGCACTGAAGCTTTCTTT. Protein product: CSVPGGTEAFF.

The CDR3, as DNA: TGTGCCAGCAGCTTGGGACTAGCGGCTTACAATGAGCAGTTCTTC. As protein: CASSLGLAAYNEQFF. This chain joins TRBV13 and TRBJ2-1, with TRBD2 matching over 11 bases. CDR1 is PRHDT, CDR2 FYEKMQ, per germline (reference sequence). This CDR3 spans 15 amino acids. Trimming took 3 bases from V and 4 from J; bases not matched to a gene: 2.

The chain couples TRBV27 to TRBJ1-5, with D perhaps matching TRBD1 (6 bases). Looked up from germline, CDR1 is MNHEY and CDR2 is SMNVEV (reference sequence). The ends were cut back, 5 bases at V and 0 bases at J, with 11 bases in the middle. This CDR3 is 15 amino acids long. The CDR3 here is CASSLRGNSNQPQHF. CDR3 bases: TGTGCCAGCAGTCTCAGGGGTAATAGCAATCAGCCCCAGCATTTT.

The V call is TRBV30, the J call TRBJ2-2; no firm D call. The germline V gene has CDR1 GTSNPN and CDR2 SVGIG (reference sequence). Trimming left V 2 bases short and J 5 bases short, with 9 bases between. This CDR3 is 13 amino acids long. CDR3 amino acids: CAWSFSRTGELFF. The CDR3 nucleotides are TGTGCCTGGAGTTTTTCCAGAACCGGGGAGCTGTTTTTT.

The rearrangement uses TRBV4-1 and TRBJ2-1; 9 bases agree with TRBD2. The ends lost 3 bases at V and 3 bases at J; junction bases unmatched: 6. CDR3 length equals 16 residues. CDR1 and CDR2 from the germline V gene are MGHRA and YSYEKL. CDR3 sequence: CASSHGVSGSYNEQFF. The CDR3 region has the DNA TGCGCCAGCAGCCACGGAGTTAGCGGGAGCTACAATGAGCAGTTCTTC.

The rearrangement links TRBV21-1 to TRBJ1-2; the table's D gene call, TRBD1, was not cross checked with the DNA. TRBV21-1 is a pseudogene locus. This CDR3 has 18 amino acids. CDR3 sequence reads: CASSKRVCRDSNNYGYTF. For the CDR3, the DNA is TGTGCCAGCAGCAAAAGGGTCTGCCGGGACAGCAATAACTATGGCTACACCTTC.

This chain connects TRBV6-1 to TRBJ2-3; no clear D. Germline CDR1 reads MNHNS; CDR2 reads SASEGT. V was shortened by 4 bases and J by 4 bases, with 9 bases between the two germline ends. The CDR3 has 13 residues. The CDR3 protein is CASSVGRPDTQYF. The CDR3 nucleotides read TGTGCCAGCAGTGTTGGCAGGCCAGATACGCAGTATTTT.

The V and J genes are TRBV19 and TRBJ2-5; 8 bases agree with TRBD1. Trimming removed 5 bases from V and 4 bases from J; junction bases left unmatched: 6. Germline-derived CDR1 and CDR2 are LNHDA and SQIVND (reference sequence). This CDR3 has 14 amino acids. This CDR3 is CASSPDRGRETQYF. In nucleotides, the CDR3 is TGTGCCAGTAGTCCCGACAGGGGTAGAGAGACCCAGTACTTC.

The CDR3 nucleotides are TGTGCCAGCAGCTTTGACAGAAGTCAGGGCTACACCTTC. Translation gives CASSFDRSQGYTF. The rearrangement joins TRBV9 to TRBJ1-2, with D possibly matching TRBD1 (5 bases). Germline V lookup: CDR1 SGDLS, CDR2 YYNGEE. The germline V and J ends were trimmed by 4 bases and 8 bases, with 15 bases remaining between them. The CDR3 sequence is 13 residues long.